This record looks at one T cell receptor (beta chain) sequence and its context. This receptor's antigen is unknown. No clone much larger than this one lies a single base away; base qualities are absent. Each collaborating institution followed its own protocols to collect whole blood in K2EDTA tubes. For TCRbeta analysis, collaborator samples were shipped as frozen whole blood, as isolated PBMCs, or as DNA extracted from either sample type. TCRbeta CDR3 regions were amplified from genomic DNA using the immunoSEQ Assay, a bias-controlled multiplex PCR. The study's own analysis went as follows. The number of nucleated cells in each sample was estimated by amplification of reference gene primers within the assay. To quantify the absolute abundance of each unique TCRbeta CDR3 rearrangement, sequence reads were collapsed and filtered. For each sample, productive Simpson clonality was calculated by taking the square root of Simpson's diversity index across productive rearrangements. In TCRdb, the immuneACCESS table is reduced to in-frame sequences with V and J assigned. These tables do not hold every clone; where another copy was compared, an unresolved V gene accounts for under half, and the others remain unexplained. From that table come the V and J calls and clone size; the DNA was used to work out D and trimming. Within this sample are tens of thousands of clones, with approximately 79% of them counted one time only. The ten largest make up around 2% of the sample.

These data come from a study of blood T cell repertoires in COVID-19 (dated by TCRdb to about 2020). With respect to the entire study: Samples covering the acute and convalescent phases of COVID-19 were provided by collaborators in the United States, Italy and Spain. The material from the prospective study consisted of cDNA or gDNA derived from T cells, B-cell-depleted T cells, or PBMCs. Deeply sampled blood TCRbeta repertoires from subjects exposed to, actively infected with, or recovered from COVID-19 were included in the dataset. The repertoires were made available in a free public database intended to serve as a resource for research on the immune response to SARS-CoV-2. Samples were obtained from the ongoing ImmuneRACE study (first 160 participants) and from about 1,300 subjects provided by 6 global collaborators. A de-identified subject ID, COVID-19 status, age in years and sex were almost always included in the sample metadata. Where available, HLA class I and class II types were obtained from metadata supplied by the sample provider rather than from assay-based typing. Broad study findings and their caveats: The amount of clinical and demographic metadata varied by source and participant and was provided uncurated.

The cysteine opens and the phenylalanine closes a CDR3 of 16 amino acids. Left in the record is the CDR3 DNA by itself, 48 bases read in frame from the first base. The germline V gene gives CDR1 as SGHTA and CDR2 as FQGNSA. V loses 4 bases, J loses 0 bases, and the germline ends lie 14 bases apart. Rearrangement joined TRBV7-2 to TRBJ2-3; TRBD1 might be the D gene, on 5 matching bases. This clonotype was sampled from a man older than 75 with active or convalescent COVID-19. The sequenced material came from peripheral blood. This receptor carries the CDR3 CASSSPQEPSTDTQYF. The bases read TGTGCCAGCAGCTCACCACAGGAACCTAGCACAGATACGCAGTATTTT.